The TCR beta chain under discussion was sequenced for a study of Ad26.COV2.S vaccination and SARS-CoV-2 variants. Study in general: Donor participated within the Ad26.COV2.S arm of the COV1001 trial.

Here immunoSEQ multiplex PCR was the method, and the copy in TCRdb shows in-frame clones only, minus some. This table holds roughly 250,000 clones, around 88% found once. Study outcomes and limitations: Whether participants received vaccine or placebo, their non-spike TCR breadth was similar.

As concerns this clone: Its specificity is unknown.

V shed 2 bases and J shed 0 bases, with 19 bases lying between them. The germline V gene encodes CDR1 LGHDT and CDR2 YNNKEL (reference sequence). The CDR3 is made up of 18 amino acids. The treatment is: about 20 received Ad26.COV2.S at low or high dose, single or two shots; about five received placebo; per-sample allocation not given. Sampling was done on day 63 after the first vaccine or placebo injection. The chain couples TRBV3-1 (or the pseudogene TRBV3-2) to TRBJ1-2; maybe TRBD1 (5 bases). The input for sequencing was peripheral blood, taken in a trial of Ad26.COV2.S vaccine versus placebo. This sequence was found in a person aged 18-60 years who received the Ad26.COV2.S COVID-19 vaccine or a placebo. The CDR3 sequence is CASSQSMRRGTTNYGYTF. In DNA, the CDR3 is TGTGCCAGCAGCCAATCGATGAGACGGGGGACTACTAACTATGGCTACACCTTC.